This TCR beta chain appears in the sequencing data of a study of OX40 agonist ivuxolimab in advanced cancers. This clone was counted a single time. The germline V gene encodes CDR1 MGHRA and CDR2 YSYEKL. The CDR3 contains 17 residues. V lost 3 bases to trimming and J lost 1 base, with 18 bases between them. TCRdb keeps only in-frame clones here, not all; method: immunoSEQ multiplex PCR. The sample lists 30,000 to 40,000 clones; roughly 84% were seen once. The sequencing used CD4+ or CD8+ T cells sorted from blood, collected in a trial of the OX40 agonist ivuxolimab. V gene TRBV4-1 combines with J gene TRBJ2-5; D gene unclear. The receptor comes from an adult with an advanced solid tumor such as melanoma, head and neck, liver or kidney cancer. DNA of the CDR3: TGCGCCAGCAGCCAGGGTCCAGGTCGCCGCACCCAAGAGACCCAGTACTTC. Its translation is CASSQGPGRRTQETQYF.